A selection of T cell receptor beta chains follows, all from one sample in a study of regulatory T cells in long-lasting Graves disease. TCRdb processed the multiplex PCR reads anew with MiXCR; each CDR3 protein has one entry. The table has about 540,000 distinct CDR3 sequences, approximately 13% seen once. The same specimen was also included in a second study, on T cells in Graves' hyperthyroidism and ophthalmopathy.

Specimen: peripheral blood mononuclear cells (PBMCs), collected at new diagnosis, from a patient treated with antithyroid drugs. These receptors were collected from a man aged 30 to 45 with Graves disease. Both conserved end residues are part of each CDR3. The order of the fields is clone size, V gene, J gene, CDR3 protein. Not every row has a clone size; where given, it reads once, few, many or a size class.

clone_size: -
v_call: TRBV4-1
j_call: TRBJ2-7
cdr3_aa: CASSRAGTSVYEQYF

clone_size: many
v_call: TRBV10-3
j_call: TRBJ1-2
cdr3_aa: CAITTGDYGYTF

clone_size: many
v_call: TRBV30
j_call: TRBJ1-1
cdr3_aa: CAWKQTRGGGAEAFF

clone_size: many
v_call: TRBV6-2/TRBV6-3
j_call: TRBJ2-5
cdr3_aa: CASSYSIIKAGQYQETQYF

clone_size: many
v_call: TRBV6-5
j_call: TRBJ1-3
cdr3_aa: CASSYWGRSGNTIYF

clone_size: many
v_call: TRBV5-1
j_call: TRBJ1-1
cdr3_aa: CASSNIPGMNTEAFF

clone_size: many
v_call: TRBV30
j_call: TRBJ2-7
cdr3_aa: CAWDSGRQTYEQYF

clone_size: many
v_call: TRBV6-2/TRBV6-3
j_call: TRBJ2-3
cdr3_aa: CASSYANPPGTSGTDTQYF

clone_size: many
v_call: TRBV18
j_call: TRBJ2-1
cdr3_aa: CASSPGTSENNEQFF

clone_size: many
v_call: TRBV30
j_call: TRBJ2-1
cdr3_aa: CAWSVVYEQFF

clone_size: many
v_call: TRBV20-1
j_call: TRBJ2-7
cdr3_aa: CSAPKREGSYEQYF

clone_size: many
v_call: TRBV12-3/TRBV12-4
j_call: TRBJ1-5
cdr3_aa: CASSYRGGQPQHF

clone_size: -
v_call: TRBV4-1
j_call: TRBJ1-5
cdr3_aa: CASSQDHRVNQPQHF

clone_size: many
v_call: TRBV7-3
j_call: TRBJ1-5
cdr3_aa: CASSHDRGYSNQPQHF

clone_size: many
v_call: TRBV7-3
j_call: TRBJ2-2
cdr3_aa: CASSLRVEPSGNTGELFF

clone_size: many
v_call: TRBV20-1
j_call: TRBJ1-2
cdr3_aa: CSALRPGQRYGYTF

clone_size: -
v_call: TRBV20-1
j_call: TRBJ2-2
cdr3_aa: CSARRQGDSGELFF

clone_size: many
v_call: TRBV24-1
j_call: TRBJ2-1
cdr3_aa: CAAGGSYNEQFF

clone_size: -
v_call: TRBV4-1
j_call: TRBJ2-3
cdr3_aa: CASSQDQGTVLTDTQYF

clone_size: many
v_call: TRBV5-1
j_call: TRBJ2-3
cdr3_aa: CASSLTGDRADTQYF

clone_size: few
v_call: TRBV10-3
j_call: TRBJ2-7
cdr3_aa: CAVKEREGRDEQYF

clone_size: many
v_call: TRBV7-2
j_call: TRBJ2-7
cdr3_aa: CASSLRREDYEQYF

clone_size: few
v_call: TRBV20-1
j_call: TRBJ1-5
cdr3_aa: CSARDPEYGNQPQHF

clone_size: -
v_call: TRBV2
j_call: TRBJ2-5
cdr3_aa: CASDWQGRWETQYF

clone_size: many
v_call: TRBV27
j_call: TRBJ1-1
cdr3_aa: CASSGTTNTEAFF

clone_size: -
v_call: TRBV5-1
j_call: TRBJ2-7
cdr3_aa: CASSFNPGREGFYEQYF

clone_size: many
v_call: TRBV6-1
j_call: TRBJ1-5
cdr3_aa: CAGGQGGQPQHF

clone_size: few
v_call: TRBV30
j_call: TRBJ2-1
cdr3_aa: CAWRAGGGEQFF